This paragraph reports one T cell receptor (beta chain). Its target is unknown. These data originate in a study of T-cell reconstitution after alpha-beta-depleted transplantation in children. General study findings and limits: At the one-year point after transplant, T-cell counts and TCRbeta diversity were found to come mostly from T cells that had been newly produced.

TCRbeta library construction was performed incorporating unique molecular identifiers. TCRdb redid the calling of the PCR reads with MiXCR, one entry per CDR3 protein. The sample carries fewer than 700,000 distinct CDR3 sequences, 20% to 25% recorded once. CDR1 and CDR2 from the germline V gene are MNHEY and SVGAGI. V was trimmed by 5 bases and J by 4 bases, leaving 18 bases between them. The CDR3 totals 16 residues. The TCR was taken from a boy under two years old who had a stem cell transplant for acute myeloid leukemia, so the T cells may come from the graft donor. The sample was PBMCs, mostly from graft donor cells, taken 360 days after TCRalphabeta/CD19-depleted stem cell transplant. This chain links TRBV6-5 with TRBJ2-1, with D perhaps matching TRBD2 (6 bases). For the CDR3, the DNA is TGTGCCAGCAGTCTCTCGGGAGCGTCGGAGTACAATGAGCAGTTCTTC. It yields the protein CASSLSGASEYNEQFF.